A single T cell receptor beta chain is shown here with its context. This record belongs to a study of blood T cell repertoires in COVID-19. Study at large: Sites across the United States, Italy and Spain contributed samples from acute and convalescent COVID-19. The analysed material was cDNA or gDNA that came from T cells, B-cell-depleted T cells, or PBMCs.

CDR1 SQVTM and CDR2 ANQGSEA come from the germline V gene. Trimming cost V 7 bases and J 5 bases, with 11 bases left between them. This CDR3 has 11 residues. Authors' methods: Reference gene primer amplification in the assay estimated nucleated cell counts. Clones were sequenced by immunoSEQ multiplex PCR, and TCRdb holds only the in-frame ones, with some missing. The V and J calls and clone size are taken from that table; D and trimming were inferred from the DNA. Among more than 150,000 clones listed, 79% were seen once. The receptor comes from a man in his 60s with active or convalescent COVID-19. This sequence joins TRBV29-1 and TRBJ1-1; possible D gene TRBD1, 5 bases. Material: peripheral blood. The CDR3, as DNA: TGCAGCGCCGGGGGGGAGACTGAAGCTTTCTTT. Its translation: CSAGGETEAFF.